This T cell receptor beta chain was identified in a study of shared clonotypes between healthy human individuals. Regarding the study as a whole: Compared with clonotypes that all four donors shared, non-shared clonotypes had lower generation probabilities. Sequencing of the sorted subsets was shown by rarefaction to be incomplete despite large depth. Relative to memory subsets, naive subsets generally showed larger estimated richness.

On this clone: What it recognizes is unknown.

The V end was cut by 2 bases, the J end by 1 base, with 12 bases between. Looked up from germline, CDR1 is SGHTA and CDR2 is FQGNSA. The CDR3 loop spans 15 amino acids. Produced via immunoSEQ multiplex PCR; TCRdb's table is partial and in-frame only. The sample has some 2,500,000 clones; more than 85% are singletons. The specimen sequenced was naive CD4+ T cells from PBMCs. Stated subset: CD45RA+ positively selected. The source is a young man in good health. Some clones in this sample may be carry-over from other donors' samples. The chain couples TRBV7-2 to TRBJ2-7; D perhaps matches TRBD2 (5 bases). The CDR3 sequence is CASSLSGLVSYEQYF. In DNA, the CDR3 is TGTGCCAGCAGCTTAAGCGGACTGGTGTCCTACGAGCAGTACTTC. The variable domain in full, with the rest retrieved from reference TRBV7-2 and TRBJ2-7, is GAGVSQSPSNKVTEKGKDVELRCDPISGHTALYWYRQSLGQGLEFLIYFQGNSAPDKSGLPSDRFSAERTGGSVSTLTIQRTQQEDSAVYLCASSLSGLVSYEQYFGPGTRLTVT.